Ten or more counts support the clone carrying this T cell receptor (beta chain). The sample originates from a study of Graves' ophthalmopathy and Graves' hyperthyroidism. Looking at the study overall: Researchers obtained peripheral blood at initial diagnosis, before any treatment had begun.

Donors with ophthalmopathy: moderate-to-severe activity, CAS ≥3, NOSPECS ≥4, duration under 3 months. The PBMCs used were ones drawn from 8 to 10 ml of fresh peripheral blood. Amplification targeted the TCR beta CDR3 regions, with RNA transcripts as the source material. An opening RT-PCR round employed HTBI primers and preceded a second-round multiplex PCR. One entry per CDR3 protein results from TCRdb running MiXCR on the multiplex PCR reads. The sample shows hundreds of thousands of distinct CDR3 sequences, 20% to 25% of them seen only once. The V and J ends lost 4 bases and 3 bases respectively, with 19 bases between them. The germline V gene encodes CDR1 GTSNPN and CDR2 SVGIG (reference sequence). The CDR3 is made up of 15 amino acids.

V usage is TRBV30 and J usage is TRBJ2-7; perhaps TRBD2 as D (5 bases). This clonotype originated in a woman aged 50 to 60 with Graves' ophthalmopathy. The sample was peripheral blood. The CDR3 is CAWKLGAVGGYEQYF. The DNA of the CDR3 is TGTGCCTGGAAGTTAGGAGCGGTGGGTGGCTACGAGCAGTACTTC.